Listed here is a single T cell receptor (beta chain). Sequenced by immunoSEQ multiplex PCR; TCRdb stores in-frame clones only, minus some. The table records tens of thousands of clones, 65% to 85% of them present only once. The length of the CDR3 is 13 residues. The V gene lost 4 bases and the J gene lost 3 bases, with 8 bases spanning the gap. In germline, CDR1 is LNHDA, CDR2 SQIVND (reference sequence). This specimen comes from a study of blood T cell repertoires in COVID-19. Overall study context: Sources were T cells, B-cell-depleted T cells, or PBMCs; the material itself was cDNA or gDNA.

The source is a woman of 80 years or more with active or convalescent COVID-19. The V call is TRBV19, the J call TRBJ2-3, with TRBD1 as a possible D gene (6 bases). The specimen was peripheral blood. The DNA for the CDR3 is TGTGCCAGTAGTACAGGACAGACAGATACGCAGTATTTT. This encodes CASSTGQTDTQYF. Filled out from reference TRBV19 and TRBJ2-3, the complete variable domain reads DGGITQSPKYLFRKEGQNVTLSCEQNLNHDAMYWYRQDPGQGLRLIYYSQIVNDFQKGDIAEGYSVSREKKESFPLTVTSAQKNPTAFYLCASSTGQTDTQYFGPGTRLTVL.